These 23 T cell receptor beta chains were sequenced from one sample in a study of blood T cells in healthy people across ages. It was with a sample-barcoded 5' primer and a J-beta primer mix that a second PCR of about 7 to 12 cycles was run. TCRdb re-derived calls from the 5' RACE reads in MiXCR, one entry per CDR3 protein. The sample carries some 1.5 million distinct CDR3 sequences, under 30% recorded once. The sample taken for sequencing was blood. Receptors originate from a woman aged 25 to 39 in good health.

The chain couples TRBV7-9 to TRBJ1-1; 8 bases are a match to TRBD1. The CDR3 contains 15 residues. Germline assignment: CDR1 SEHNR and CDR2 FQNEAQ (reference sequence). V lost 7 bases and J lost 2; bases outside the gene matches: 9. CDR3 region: CASTRLQGENTEAFF. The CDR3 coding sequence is TGTGCCAGCACCAGATTACAGGGGGAAAACACTGAAGCTTTCTTT. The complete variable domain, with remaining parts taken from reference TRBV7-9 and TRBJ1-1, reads DTGVSQNPRHKITKRGQNVTFRCDPISEHNRLYWYRQTLGQGPEFLTYFQNEAQLEKSRLLSDRFSAERPKGSFSTLEIQRTEQGDSAMYLCASTRLQGENTEAFFGQGTRLTVV.

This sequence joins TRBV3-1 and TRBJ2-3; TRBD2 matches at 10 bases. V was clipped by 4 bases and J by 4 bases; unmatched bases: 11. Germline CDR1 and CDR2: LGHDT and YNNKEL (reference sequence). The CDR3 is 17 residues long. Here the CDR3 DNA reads TGTGCCAGCAGCCTTTACGTGAGCGGGGGGGGCCCAGATACGCAGTATTTT. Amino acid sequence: CASSLYVSGGGPDTQYF.

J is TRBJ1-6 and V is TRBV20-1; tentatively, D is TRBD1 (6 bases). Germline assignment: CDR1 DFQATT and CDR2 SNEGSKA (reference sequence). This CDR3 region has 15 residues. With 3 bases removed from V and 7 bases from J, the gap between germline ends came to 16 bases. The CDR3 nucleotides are TGCAGTGCTAGCGAGGCAGGGGAAGGCAATTCACCCCTCCACTTT. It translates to CSASEAGEGNSPLHF.

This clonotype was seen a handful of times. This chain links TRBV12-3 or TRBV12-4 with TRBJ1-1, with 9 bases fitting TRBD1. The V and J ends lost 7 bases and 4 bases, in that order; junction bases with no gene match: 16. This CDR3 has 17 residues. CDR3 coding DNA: TGTGCCAGCACCCCCGGGACAGGGAGAAGGGTTGGCACTGAAGCTTTCTTT. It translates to CASTPGTGRRVGTEAFF.

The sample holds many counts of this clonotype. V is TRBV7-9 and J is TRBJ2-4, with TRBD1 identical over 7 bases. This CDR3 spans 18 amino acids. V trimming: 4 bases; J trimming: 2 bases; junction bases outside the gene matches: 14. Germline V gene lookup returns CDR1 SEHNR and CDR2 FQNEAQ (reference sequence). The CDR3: CASSSPFRQGLTKNIQYF. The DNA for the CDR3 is TGTGCCAGCAGCTCACCCTTTCGACAGGGCTTGACCAAAAACATTCAGTACTTC.

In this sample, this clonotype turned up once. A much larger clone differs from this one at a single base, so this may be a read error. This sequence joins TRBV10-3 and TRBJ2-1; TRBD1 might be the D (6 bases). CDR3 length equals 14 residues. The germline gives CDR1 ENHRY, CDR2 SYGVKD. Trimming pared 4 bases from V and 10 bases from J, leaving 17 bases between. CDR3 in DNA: TGTGCCATCAGTGTAAACCTACAAGGGGGAGAGCAGTTCTTC. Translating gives CAISVNLQGGEQFF.

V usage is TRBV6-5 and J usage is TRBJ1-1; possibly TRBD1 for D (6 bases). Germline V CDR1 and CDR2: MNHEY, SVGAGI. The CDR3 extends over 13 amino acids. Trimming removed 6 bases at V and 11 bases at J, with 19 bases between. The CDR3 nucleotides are TGTGCCAGCAGACAATCTAGGGGGAAGCGGGCTTTCTTT. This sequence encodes CASRQSRGKRAFF.

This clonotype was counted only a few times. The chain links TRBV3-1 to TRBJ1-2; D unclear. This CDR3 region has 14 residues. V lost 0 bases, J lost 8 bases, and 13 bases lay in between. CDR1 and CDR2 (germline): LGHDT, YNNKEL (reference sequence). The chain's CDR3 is CASSQELTGSGYTF. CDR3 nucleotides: TGTGCCAGCAGCCAAGAGTTGACCGGGTCCGGCTACACCTTC.

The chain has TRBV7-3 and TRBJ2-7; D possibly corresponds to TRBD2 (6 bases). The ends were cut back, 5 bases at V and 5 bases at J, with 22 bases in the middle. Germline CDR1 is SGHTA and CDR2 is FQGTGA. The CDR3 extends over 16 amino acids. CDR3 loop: CASSPSGTSVGHEQYF. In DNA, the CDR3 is TGTGCCAGCAGCCCCTCCGGGACTTCCGTCGGACACGAGCAGTACTTC.

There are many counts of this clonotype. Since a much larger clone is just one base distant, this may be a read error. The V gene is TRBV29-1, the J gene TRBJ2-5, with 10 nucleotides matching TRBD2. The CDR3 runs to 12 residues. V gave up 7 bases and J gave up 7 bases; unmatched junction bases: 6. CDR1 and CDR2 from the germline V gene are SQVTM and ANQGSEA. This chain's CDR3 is CSGGTSDVTQYF. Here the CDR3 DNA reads TGCAGCGGGGGGACTAGCGATGTGACCCAGTACTTC. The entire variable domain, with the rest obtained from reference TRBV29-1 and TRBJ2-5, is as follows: SAVISQKPSRDICQRGTSLTIQCQVDSQVTMMFWYRQQPGQSLTLIATANQGSEATYESGFVIDKFPISRPNLTFSTLTVSNMSPEDSSIYLCSGGTSDVTQYFGPGTRLLVL.

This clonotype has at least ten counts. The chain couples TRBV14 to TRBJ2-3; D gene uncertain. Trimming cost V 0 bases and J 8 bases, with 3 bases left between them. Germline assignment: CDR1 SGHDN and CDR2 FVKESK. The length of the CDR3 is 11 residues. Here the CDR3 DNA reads TGTGCCAGCAGCCAAGATGTTACGCAGTATTTT. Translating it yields CASSQDVTQYF.

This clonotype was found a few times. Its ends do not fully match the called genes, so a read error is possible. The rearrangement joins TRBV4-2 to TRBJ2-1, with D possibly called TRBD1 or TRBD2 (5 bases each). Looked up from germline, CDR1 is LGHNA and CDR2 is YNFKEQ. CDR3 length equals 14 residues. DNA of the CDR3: TGTGTCAGCGGAGAAGGGGCGGGTGAGAATGAGCAGTTCTTC. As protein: CVSGEGAGENEQFF.

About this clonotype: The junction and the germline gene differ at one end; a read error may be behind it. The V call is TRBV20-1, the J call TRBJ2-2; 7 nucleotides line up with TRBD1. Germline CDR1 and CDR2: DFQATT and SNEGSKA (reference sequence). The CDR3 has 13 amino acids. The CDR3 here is CSAKTGYTGERFF. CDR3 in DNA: TGCAGTGCTAAGACAGGGTACACCGGGGAGCGGTTTTTT.

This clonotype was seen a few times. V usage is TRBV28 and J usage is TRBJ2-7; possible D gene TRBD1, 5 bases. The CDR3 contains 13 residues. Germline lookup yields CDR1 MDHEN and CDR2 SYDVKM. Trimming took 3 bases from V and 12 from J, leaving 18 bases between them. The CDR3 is CASSFRSTAGWYF. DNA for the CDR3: TGTGCCAGCAGTTTTCGGTCGACGGCAGGGTGGTACTTC.

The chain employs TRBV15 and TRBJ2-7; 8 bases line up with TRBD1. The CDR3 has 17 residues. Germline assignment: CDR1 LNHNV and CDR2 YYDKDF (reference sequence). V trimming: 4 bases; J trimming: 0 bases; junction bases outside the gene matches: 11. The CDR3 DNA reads TGTGCCACCAGCAAAGGACAGGGAGGAGACATCTCCTACGAGCAGTACTTC. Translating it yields CATSKGQGGDISYEQYF.

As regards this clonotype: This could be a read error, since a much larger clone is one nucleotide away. CDR3 loop: CAISEWSEGPVEQYF. CDR3 DNA: TGTGCCATCAGTGAGTGGTCAGAGGGCCCCGTCGAGCAGTACTTC. The chain uses TRBV10-3 and TRBJ2-7, with D possibly TRBD2 on 5 matching bases. The germline CDR1 and CDR2 sequences are ENHRY and SYGVKD. This CDR3 contains 15 residues. Trimming stripped 1 base from V and 6 bases from J, with 16 bases between.

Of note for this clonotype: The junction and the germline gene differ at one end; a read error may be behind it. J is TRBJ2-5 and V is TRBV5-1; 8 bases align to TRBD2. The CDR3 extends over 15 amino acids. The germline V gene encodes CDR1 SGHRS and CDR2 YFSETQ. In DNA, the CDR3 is TGCGCCGGCAGCTCCGGGACTAGGGGATTGGAGACCCAGTACTTC. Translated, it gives CAGSSGTRGLETQYF. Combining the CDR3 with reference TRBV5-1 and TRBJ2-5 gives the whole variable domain KAGVTQTPRYLIKTRGQQVTLSCSPISGHRSVSWYQQTPGQGLQFLFEYFSETQRNKGNFPGRFSGRQFSNSRSEMNVSTLELGDSALYLCAGSSGTRGLETQYFGPGTRLLVL.

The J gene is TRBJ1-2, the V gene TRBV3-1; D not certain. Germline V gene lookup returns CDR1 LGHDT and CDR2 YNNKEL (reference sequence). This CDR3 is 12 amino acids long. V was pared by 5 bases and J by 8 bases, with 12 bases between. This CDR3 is CASSYSTGGYTF. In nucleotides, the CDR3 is TGTGCCAGCAGCTATTCGACGGGAGGCTACACCTTC.

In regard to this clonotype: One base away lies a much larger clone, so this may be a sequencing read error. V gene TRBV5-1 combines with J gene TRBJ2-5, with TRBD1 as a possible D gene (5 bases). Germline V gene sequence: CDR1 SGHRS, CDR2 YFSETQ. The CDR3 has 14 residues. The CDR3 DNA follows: TGCGCCAGCAGCTTGTCAGGGAACCAAGAGACCCGGTACTTC. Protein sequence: CASSLSGNQETRYF.

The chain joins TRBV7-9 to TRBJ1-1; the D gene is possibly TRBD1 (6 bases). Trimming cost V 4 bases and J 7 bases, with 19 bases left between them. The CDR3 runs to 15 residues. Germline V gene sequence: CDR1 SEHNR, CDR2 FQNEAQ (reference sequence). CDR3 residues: CASSSPLDTQGEAFF. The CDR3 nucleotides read TGTGCCAGCAGCTCCCCCCTGGACACACAGGGTGAAGCTTTCTTT.

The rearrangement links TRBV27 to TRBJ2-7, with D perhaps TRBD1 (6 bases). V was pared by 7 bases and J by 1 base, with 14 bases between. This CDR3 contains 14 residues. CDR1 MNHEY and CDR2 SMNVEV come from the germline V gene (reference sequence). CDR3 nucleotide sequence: TGTGCCAGCAAGGGTAGTACAGGGTCCTACGAGCAGTACTTC. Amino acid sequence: CASKGSTGSYEQYF.

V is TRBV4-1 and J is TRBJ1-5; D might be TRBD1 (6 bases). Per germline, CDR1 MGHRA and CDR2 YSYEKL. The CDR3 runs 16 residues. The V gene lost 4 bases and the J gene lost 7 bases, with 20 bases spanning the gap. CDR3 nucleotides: TGCGCCAGCAGCCCAGGTCTAAGGGGGGGCCGGCAGCCCCAGCATTTT. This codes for CASSPGLRGGRQPQHF.

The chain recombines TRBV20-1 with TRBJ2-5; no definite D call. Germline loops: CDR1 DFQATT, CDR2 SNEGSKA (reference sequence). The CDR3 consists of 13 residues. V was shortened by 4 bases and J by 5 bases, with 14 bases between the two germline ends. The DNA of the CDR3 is TGCAGTGCTAAGGCCGAGGTCGGGGAGACCCAGTACTTC. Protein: CSAKAEVGETQYF.